The present T cell receptor beta chain was sequenced within a study of T-cell memory formation after mild COVID-19. Study results and limitations: Chiefly within CM and EM were the contracting CD4+ clones; CD8+ ones were within EMRA. The pre-infection memory compartment contained some responding clones, suggesting cross-reactive memory joined.

Remarks on this clonotype: Its antigen remains unidentified.

TCRalpha and TCRbeta libraries used 5'RACE with constant-segment primers and UMIs. TCRdb reprocessed the 5' RACE reads via MiXCR and lists one record per CDR3 protein. The data hold about 350,000 distinct CDR3 sequences, with roughly 15% observed a single time. Between the trimmed V and J ends, which lost 5 bases and 2 bases, there was a span of 10 bases. This CDR3 contains 13 residues. Germline V CDR1 and CDR2: DFQATT, SNEGSKA (reference sequence). The sample was PBMCs or a T cell subset sorted from them (not recorded which). The rearrangement links TRBV20-1 to TRBJ1-3; the D gene is possibly TRBD1 (6 bases). The TCR originated in a young man who had mild COVID-19 (a few samples of this study predate the infection). Cell type and time point are not known. The CDR3 spells CSAGSGAGNTIYF. CDR3 bases: TGCAGTGCTGGATCAGGGGCTGGAAACACCATATATTTT.